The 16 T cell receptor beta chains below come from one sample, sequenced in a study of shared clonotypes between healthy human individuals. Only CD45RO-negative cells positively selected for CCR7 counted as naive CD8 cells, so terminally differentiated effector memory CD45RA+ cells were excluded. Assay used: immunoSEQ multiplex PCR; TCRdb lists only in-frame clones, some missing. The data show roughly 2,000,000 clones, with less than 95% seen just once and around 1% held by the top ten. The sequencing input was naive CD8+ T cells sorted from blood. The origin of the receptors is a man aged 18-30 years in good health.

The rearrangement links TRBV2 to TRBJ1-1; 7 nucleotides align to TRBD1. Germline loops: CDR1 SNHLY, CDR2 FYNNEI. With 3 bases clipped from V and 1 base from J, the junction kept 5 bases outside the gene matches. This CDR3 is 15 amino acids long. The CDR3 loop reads CASSDQGEKNTEAFF. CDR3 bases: TGTGCCAGCAGTGATCAGGGGGAGAAGAACACTGAAGCTTTCTTT.

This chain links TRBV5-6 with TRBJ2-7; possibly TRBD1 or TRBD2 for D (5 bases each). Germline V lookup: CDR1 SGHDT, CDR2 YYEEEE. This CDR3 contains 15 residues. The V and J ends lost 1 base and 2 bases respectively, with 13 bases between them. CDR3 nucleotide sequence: TGTGCCAGCAGCTTGATAAATCGGGACCCCTACGAGCAGTACTTC. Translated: CASSLINRDPYEQYF.

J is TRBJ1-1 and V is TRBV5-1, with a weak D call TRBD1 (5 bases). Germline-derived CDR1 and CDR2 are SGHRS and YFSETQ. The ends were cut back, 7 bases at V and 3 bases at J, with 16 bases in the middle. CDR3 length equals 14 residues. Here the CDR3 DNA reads TGCGCCAGCTATCCGGCCCGGGGCGACACTGAAGCTTTCTTT. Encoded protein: CASYPARGDTEAFF.

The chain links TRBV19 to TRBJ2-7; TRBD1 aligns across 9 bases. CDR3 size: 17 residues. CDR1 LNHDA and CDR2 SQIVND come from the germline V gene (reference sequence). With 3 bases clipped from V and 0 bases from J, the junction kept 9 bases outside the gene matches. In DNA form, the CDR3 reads TGTGCCAGTAGTATGGGAGCCGGGACAGGGAGCTCCTACGAGCAGTACTTC. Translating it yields CASSMGAGTGSSYEQYF.

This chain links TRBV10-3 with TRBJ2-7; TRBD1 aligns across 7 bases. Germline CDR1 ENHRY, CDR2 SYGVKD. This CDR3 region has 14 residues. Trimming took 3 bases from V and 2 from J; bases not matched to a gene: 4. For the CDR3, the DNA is TGTGCCATCAGTGACCGGGACAGCACCTACGAGCAGTACTTC. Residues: CAISDRDSTYEQYF.

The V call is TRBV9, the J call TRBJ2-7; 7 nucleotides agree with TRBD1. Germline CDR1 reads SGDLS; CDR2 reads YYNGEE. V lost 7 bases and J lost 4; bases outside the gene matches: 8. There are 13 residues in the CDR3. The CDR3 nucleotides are TGTGCCAGCGGGCCCGGGACAGAGTACGAGCAGTACTTC. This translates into CASGPGTEYEQYF.

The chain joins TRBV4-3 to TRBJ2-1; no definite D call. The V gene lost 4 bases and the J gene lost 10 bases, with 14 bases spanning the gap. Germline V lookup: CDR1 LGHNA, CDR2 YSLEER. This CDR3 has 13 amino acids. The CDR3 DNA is TGCGCCAGCAGCCTATATTCCCTCGGGGAGCAGTTCTTC. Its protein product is CASSLYSLGEQFF.

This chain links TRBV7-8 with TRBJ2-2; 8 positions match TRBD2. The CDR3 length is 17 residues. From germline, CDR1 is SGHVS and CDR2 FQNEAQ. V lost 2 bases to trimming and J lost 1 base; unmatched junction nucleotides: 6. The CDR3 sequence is CASSLWRGEGNTGELFF. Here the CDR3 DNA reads TGTGCCAGCAGCTTATGGCGGGGGGAAGGGAACACCGGGGAGCTGTTTTTT.

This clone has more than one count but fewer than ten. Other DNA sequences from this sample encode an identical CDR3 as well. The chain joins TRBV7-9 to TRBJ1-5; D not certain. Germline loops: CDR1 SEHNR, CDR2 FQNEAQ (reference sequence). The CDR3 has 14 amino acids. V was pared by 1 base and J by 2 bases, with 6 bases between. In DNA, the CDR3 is TGTGCCAGCAGCTTAGGGTTTGGCAATCAGCCCCAGCATTTT. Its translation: CASSLGFGNQPQHF.

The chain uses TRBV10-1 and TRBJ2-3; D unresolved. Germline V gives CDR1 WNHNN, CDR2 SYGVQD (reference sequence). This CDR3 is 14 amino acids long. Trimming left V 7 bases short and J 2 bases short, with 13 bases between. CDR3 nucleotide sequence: TGCGCCAGCAACGACGGTTTGACCACAGATACGCAGTATTTT. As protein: CASNDGLTTDTQYF.

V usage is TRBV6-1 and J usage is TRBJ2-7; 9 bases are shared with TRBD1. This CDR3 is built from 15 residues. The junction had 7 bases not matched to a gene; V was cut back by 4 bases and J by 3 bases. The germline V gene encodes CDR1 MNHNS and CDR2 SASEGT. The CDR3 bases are TGTGCCAGCAGTGGGTCGGGACAGGGTAACTACGAGCAGTACTTC. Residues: CASSGSGQGNYEQYF.

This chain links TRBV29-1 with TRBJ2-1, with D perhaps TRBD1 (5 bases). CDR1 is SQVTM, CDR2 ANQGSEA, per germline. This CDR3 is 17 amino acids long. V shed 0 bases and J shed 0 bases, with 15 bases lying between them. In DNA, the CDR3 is TGCAGCGTTGAAGATGTGGGGCTATCGAACTCCTACAATGAGCAGTTCTTC. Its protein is CSVEDVGLSNSYNEQFF.

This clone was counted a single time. CDR3 bases: TGCGCCAGCAGCTCGGTTCAAACAAGAATAAACACCGGGGAGCTGTTTTTT. Residues: CASSSVQTRINTGELFF. This chain links TRBV5-1 with TRBJ2-2; D not resolved. The CDR3 consists of 17 residues. V was trimmed by 3 bases and J by 2 bases, leaving 17 bases between them. Germline V gene sequence: CDR1 SGHRS, CDR2 YFSETQ. The full variable domain, its missing parts supplied by reference TRBV5-1 and TRBJ2-2, is KAGVTQTPRYLIKTRGQQVTLSCSPISGHRSVSWYQQTPGQGLQFLFEYFSETQRNKGNFPGRFSGRQFSNSRSEMNVSTLELGDSALYLCASSSVQTRINTGELFFGEGSRLTVL.

As DNA, the CDR3 is TGTGCCAGCAGCTTATCACAAAAAGAGACCCAGTACTTC. It encodes CASSLSQKETQYF. V gene TRBV7-6 combines with J gene TRBJ2-5; D is undetermined. Trimming shortened V by 2 bases and J by 3 bases, and 7 bases separated the two germline ends. The CDR3 extends over 13 amino acids. Germline CDR1 is SGHVS and CDR2 is FNYEAQ.

The CDR3 DNA reads as TGTGCCAGTAGTCAGGGGGTCTATAGCAATCAGCCCCAGCATTTT. Translation gives CASSQGVYSNQPQHF. The chain links TRBV19 to TRBJ1-5; 7 bases line up with TRBD1. CDR3 length: 15 residues. Germline V gives CDR1 LNHDA, CDR2 SQIVND (reference sequence). Trimming at V came to 5 bases and at J to 0 bases, leaving 4 bases not matched to a gene.

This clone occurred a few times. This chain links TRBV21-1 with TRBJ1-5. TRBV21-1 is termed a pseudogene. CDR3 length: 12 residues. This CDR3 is CASSTSCQPQHF. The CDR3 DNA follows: TGTGCCAGCAGCACCTCCTGTCAGCCCCAGCATTTT.